This T cell receptor (beta chain) was recovered during a study of T-cell reconstitution after alpha-beta-depleted transplantation in children. This clonotype was seen a handful of times. TCRbeta library preparation incorporated unique molecular identifiers. Each CDR3 protein is one row after TCRdb ran MiXCR on the PCR reads. The sample records almost 400,000 distinct CDR3 sequences, just over 20% being singletons. The germline gives CDR1 ENHRY, CDR2 SYGVKD. The length of the CDR3 is 14 residues. Trimming cost V 2 bases and J 5 bases, with 11 bases left between them. The material was PBMCs from the stem cell graft donor, obtained from the stem cell graft. The chain is built from TRBV10-3 and TRBJ2-3; D possibly corresponds to TRBD2 (5 bases). This receptor was identified in a human donor who donated a stem cell graft to a child with acute myeloid leukemia. This CDR3 reads CAISEEGREDTQYF. The CDR3 DNA reads as TGTGCCATCAGTGAGGAGGGCCGAGAAGATACGCAGTATTTT.